The rows below give T cell receptor beta chains drawn from one sample of a study of T cells after yellow fever vaccination. Each CDR3 protein gets one entry after TCRdb re-called the 5' RACE reads with MiXCR. Counted here are roughly 320,000 distinct CDR3 sequences, about 10% occurring once; the ten biggest clones make up about 3.3%. Specimen: CD4+ T cells sorted from PBMCs, collected 45 days after the yellow fever booster vaccination. The origin of the receptors is a man between 18 and 35 years old who received the YFV17D yellow fever vaccine. Each CDR3 is given with its conserved first and last residue. The order of the fields is clone size, V gene, J gene, CDR3 protein. Size values are once, few and many counts, or a class for expanded clones, and some rows have none.

clone_size: -; v_call: TRBV9; j_call: TRBJ2-3; cdr3_aa: CASSVSQRGAGDTQYF
clone_size: few; v_call: TRBV12-3/TRBV12-4; j_call: TRBJ2-5; cdr3_aa: CASSAPLGPGETQYF
clone_size: -; v_call: TRBV30; j_call: TRBJ2-5; cdr3_aa: CAWSPRGDKETQYF
clone_size: -; v_call: TRBV7-2; j_call: TRBJ2-1; cdr3_aa: CASSLASNGAKFF
clone_size: -; v_call: TRBV6-1; j_call: TRBJ1-1; cdr3_aa: CASVTGFRRTEAFF
clone_size: many; v_call: TRBV10-3; j_call: TRBJ2-3; cdr3_aa: CAISGGLAGGGTDTQYF
clone_size: many; v_call: TRBV7-2; j_call: TRBJ2-2; cdr3_aa: CASSPWAGSGELFF
clone_size: few; v_call: TRBV7-2; j_call: TRBJ1-5; cdr3_aa: CASSFPAGTGGNQPQHF
clone_size: few; v_call: TRBV7-2; j_call: TRBJ1-2; cdr3_aa: CASSLGAELNYGYTF
clone_size: -; v_call: TRBV25-1; j_call: TRBJ2-5; cdr3_aa: CASSVPAGPSYF
clone_size: -; v_call: TRBV4-3; j_call: TRBJ2-6; cdr3_aa: CASSQEYASGANVLTF
clone_size: -; v_call: TRBV6-6; j_call: TRBJ1-1; cdr3_aa: CASSFPPGNVNTEAFF
clone_size: -; v_call: TRBV4-3; j_call: TRBJ2-3; cdr3_aa: CASSQEPGQGDTQYF
clone_size: -; v_call: TRBV20-1; j_call: TRBJ2-3; cdr3_aa: CSARGQGTDTQYF
clone_size: -; v_call: TRBV11-3; j_call: TRBJ2-1; cdr3_aa: CASSLKSSNYNEQFF
clone_size: many; v_call: TRBV12-3/TRBV12-4; j_call: TRBJ2-6; cdr3_aa: CASSRGPGANVLTF
clone_size: -; v_call: TRBV5-5; j_call: TRBJ1-4; cdr3_aa: CASSLVLGGNEKLFF
clone_size: few; v_call: TRBV28; j_call: TRBJ2-3; cdr3_aa: CASSLPGTGGVRQYF
clone_size: many; v_call: TRBV21-1; j_call: TRBJ2-5; cdr3_aa: CASSNDREKETQYF
clone_size: few; v_call: TRBV7-2; j_call: TRBJ2-3; cdr3_aa: CASKVLQGTGDTQYF
clone_size: -; v_call: TRBV5-4; j_call: TRBJ1-1; cdr3_aa: CASRRQGGNTEAFF
clone_size: -; v_call: TRBV5-5; j_call: TRBJ1-1; cdr3_aa: CASSLGRVDTEAFF
clone_size: -; v_call: TRBV18; j_call: TRBJ1-1; cdr3_aa: CASSVTGYTEAFF
clone_size: few; v_call: TRBV4-3; j_call: TRBJ1-2; cdr3_aa: CASSLLGQAYYGYTF
clone_size: many; v_call: TRBV11-2; j_call: TRBJ2-3; cdr3_aa: CASSLGGLSTDTQYF
clone_size: few; v_call: TRBV6-5; j_call: TRBJ1-4; cdr3_aa: CASSYSGGATNEKLFF
clone_size: -; v_call: TRBV3-1; j_call: TRBJ2-7; cdr3_aa: CASSQGTSGGALEQYF
clone_size: -; v_call: TRBV7-2; j_call: TRBJ1-4; cdr3_aa: CASSLGLGAREKLFF
clone_size: -; v_call: TRBV7-9; j_call: TRBJ1-1; cdr3_aa: CASSLMTGNTEAFF
clone_size: many; v_call: TRBV29-1; j_call: TRBJ2-2; cdr3_aa: CSVASGGEYPGELFF
clone_size: many; v_call: TRBV5-1; j_call: TRBJ1-2; cdr3_aa: CASSSYVAGGGYGYTF
clone_size: -; v_call: TRBV28; j_call: TRBJ2-3; cdr3_aa: CASSFFSGSGGGPTDTQYF
clone_size: many; v_call: TRBV9; j_call: TRBJ2-1; cdr3_aa: CASSVSGGEGGEQFF
clone_size: -; v_call: TRBV6-6; j_call: TRBJ2-7; cdr3_aa: CASSYSWTGAYEQYF
clone_size: many; v_call: TRBV5-1; j_call: TRBJ2-7; cdr3_aa: CASSLGLAGSYEQYF
clone_size: -; v_call: TRBV7-9; j_call: TRBJ1-1; cdr3_aa: CASSTDRGGNTEAFF
clone_size: -; v_call: TRBV10-3; j_call: TRBJ2-3; cdr3_aa: CAISGQTSGVTDTQYF
clone_size: -; v_call: TRBV4-3; j_call: TRBJ1-6; cdr3_aa: CASSLGQDRYNSPLHF
clone_size: many; v_call: TRBV12-3/TRBV12-4; j_call: TRBJ2-1; cdr3_aa: CASSFQILPNEQFF
clone_size: few; v_call: TRBV20-1; j_call: TRBJ1-2; cdr3_aa: CSPEQGGRKFNYGYTF
clone_size: -; v_call: TRBV5-6; j_call: TRBJ1-5; cdr3_aa: CASGRNQPQHF
clone_size: -; v_call: TRBV9; j_call: TRBJ2-6; cdr3_aa: CASSVPPEANVLTF
clone_size: -; v_call: TRBV5-4; j_call: TRBJ1-1; cdr3_aa: CASSPSRGMGGTEAFF
clone_size: many; v_call: TRBV5-5; j_call: TRBJ2-2; cdr3_aa: CASIPGQGTGELFF
clone_size: many; v_call: TRBV29-1; j_call: TRBJ2-5; cdr3_aa: CSLETWETQYF
clone_size: -; v_call: TRBV15; j_call: TRBJ2-5; cdr3_aa: CATSRGPRGERETQYF
clone_size: few; v_call: TRBV5-1; j_call: TRBJ2-1; cdr3_aa: CASRTTTWVNEQFF
clone_size: few; v_call: TRBV7-9; j_call: TRBJ1-4; cdr3_aa: CASSHDEYNEKLFF
clone_size: many; v_call: TRBV5-1; j_call: TRBJ1-6; cdr3_aa: CATTPGNGSPLHF
clone_size: -; v_call: TRBV6-5; j_call: TRBJ2-3; cdr3_aa: CASTPRGWGTDTQYF
clone_size: few; v_call: TRBV28; j_call: TRBJ2-2; cdr3_aa: CASTHPGTGELFF
clone_size: -; v_call: TRBV7-2; j_call: TRBJ2-2; cdr3_aa: CASSRSLLAGNTGELFF
clone_size: -; v_call: TRBV20-1; j_call: TRBJ2-7; cdr3_aa: CSAMGPTSGSYEQYF
clone_size: -; v_call: TRBV5-1; j_call: TRBJ2-1; cdr3_aa: CASSGYSGASYNEQFF
clone_size: few; v_call: TRBV3-1; j_call: TRBJ1-6; cdr3_aa: CASSQGENSPLHF
clone_size: -; v_call: TRBV7-2; j_call: TRBJ2-7; cdr3_aa: CASSLNGGSVAYEQYF
clone_size: -; v_call: TRBV11-1; j_call: TRBJ2-3; cdr3_aa: CASSSLLDRVADTQYF
clone_size: many; v_call: TRBV12-3/TRBV12-4; j_call: TRBJ2-5; cdr3_aa: CASIRDSGETQYF
clone_size: few; v_call: TRBV9; j_call: TRBJ2-5; cdr3_aa: CASSVSNQETQYF